These T cell receptor beta chains were read from a single sample in a study of patients and donors after allogeneic stem cell transplantation. TCRdb re-called the RT-PCR reads with MiXCR, one entry per CDR3 protein. The top ten hold around 6% of the sample, which has some 880,000 distinct CDR3 sequences, roughly 18% seen once. Input material: blood, either unsorted or a sorted T cell fraction (not recorded which). These TCRs come from a human donor who was either an allogeneic HSCT recipient or a stem cell or donor lymphocyte infusion donor (not recorded which). It is not recorded whose cells these are; they may come from a transplant donor. The CDR3 runs from the conserved cysteine through the conserved F or W.

j_call	v_call	cdr3_aa
TRBJ2-1	TRBV4-3	CASSRQDFYNEQFF
TRBJ2-1	TRBV20-1	CSARTPGLESEQFF
TRBJ2-5	TRBV4-1	CASSHYRTSGRPEQETQYF
TRBJ2-1	TRBV10-3	CAITMKPDSSYNEQFF
TRBJ2-7	TRBV5-1	CASSGASGETYEQYF
TRBJ2-7	TRBV2	CASSETRDRNEQYF
TRBJ2-3	TRBV7-9	CASSLLAPTLGDTQYF
TRBJ2-7	TRBV27	CAIGQNYEQYF
TRBJ2-6	TRBV6-2/TRBV6-3	CASSRQKPSGANVLTF
TRBJ2-1	TRBV6-5	CASSYGTSGNEQFF
TRBJ1-5	TRBV10-3	CAISDGGQRGNQPQHF
TRBJ2-1	TRBV27	CASSWGGVYNEQFF
TRBJ2-7	TRBV3-1	CASSQETYEQYF
TRBJ2-5	TRBV5-4	CASSLGTSGGAIKTQYF
TRBJ1-2	TRBV3-1	CASSRQTATNYGYTF
TRBJ1-6	TRBV6-5	CASSYKGSSYNSPLHF
TRBJ1-6	TRBV6-1	CASSDRTGNSPLHF
TRBJ1-2	TRBV7-9	CASSSVARGSYGYTF
TRBJ1-1	TRBV2	CASSANEANTEAFF
TRBJ2-3	TRBV7-6	CASRLLAGVPDTQYF
TRBJ2-1	TRBV6-1	CASSEMDPPNEQFF
TRBJ1-3	TRBV12-3/TRBV12-4	CASSRKGSRVF
TRBJ2-3	TRBV29-1	CSVGATGWADTQYF
TRBJ2-1	TRBV12-3/TRBV12-4	CAIGAGGTSYFF
TRBJ1-3	TRBV7-6	CASSLGQGRVGNTIYF
TRBJ1-1	TRBV11-2	CASSLGGGTGTEAFF
TRBJ2-7	TRBV7-9	CASSFPPLPYEQYF
TRBJ2-3	TRBV3-1	CASSHYASTDTQYF
TRBJ1-5	TRBV20-1	CSAIDGDNQPQHF
TRBJ2-2	TRBV6-1	CASRPGGPSLDSTGELFF
TRBJ2-7	TRBV12-3/TRBV12-4	CASSWTVTYEQYF
TRBJ1-1	TRBV12-3/TRBV12-4	CASSLADSRFFGGKNTEAFF
TRBJ2-5	TRBV2	CASRSSGDTAPEYF
TRBJ2-5	TRBV5-1	CASSETRNQYF
TRBJ2-7	TRBV6-2/TRBV6-3	CASSILPSQAEQYF